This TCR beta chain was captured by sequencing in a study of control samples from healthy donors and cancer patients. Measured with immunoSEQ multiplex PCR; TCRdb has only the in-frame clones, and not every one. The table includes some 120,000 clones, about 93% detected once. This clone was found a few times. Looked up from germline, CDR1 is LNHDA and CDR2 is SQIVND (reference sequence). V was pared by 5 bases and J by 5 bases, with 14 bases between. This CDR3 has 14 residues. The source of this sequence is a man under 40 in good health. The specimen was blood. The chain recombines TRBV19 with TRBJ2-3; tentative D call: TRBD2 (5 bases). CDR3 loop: CASSFTMREDTQYF. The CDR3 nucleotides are TGTGCCAGTAGTTTCACCATGAGGGAAGATACGCAGTATTTT.